The 4 T cell receptor beta chains reported below all come from one sample, sequenced in a study of CD8 T cells in ankylosing spondylitis. TCRdb re-called the 5' RACE reads with MiXCR, one entry per CDR3 protein. Seen here are about 90,000 distinct CDR3 sequences, approximately 9.6% observed once, and the top ten hold approximately 30%. Study-level results: Characteristic of ankylosing spondylitis blood, it appeared, was a TCR beta motif comprising about eight highly homologous variants.

Their cognate antigens are unknown. Sequenced material: blood, either unsorted or a sorted T cell fraction (not recorded which). Every receptor here comes from a male donor with ankylosing spondylitis.

In this sample, this clonotype turned up a few times. The chain is built from TRBV27 and TRBJ2-7; 8 nucleotides match TRBD1. Germline CDR1 is MNHEY and CDR2 is SMNVEV (reference sequence). CDR3 length: 14 residues. With 3 bases clipped from V and 5 bases from J, the junction kept 6 bases outside the gene matches. CDR3 residues: CASSFTRQGNEQYF. DNA of the CDR3: TGTGCCAGCAGTTTTACCAGACAGGGGAACGAGCAGTACTTC.

This clonotype appeared a few times. The J gene is TRBJ2-7, the V gene TRBV7-8, with 8 nucleotides matching TRBD2. The V gene's germline CDR1 is SGHVS and CDR2 FQNEAQ. CDR3 length: 15 amino acids. The junction had 10 bases not matched to a gene; V was cut back by 4 bases and J by 5 bases. The CDR3: CASSSHSPGRDEQYF. CDR3 bases: TGTGCCAGCAGCTCACATTCTCCCGGGAGGGACGAGCAGTACTTC.

The rearrangement links TRBV7-2 to TRBJ2-1, with D hard to call. Germline-derived CDR1 and CDR2 are SGHTA and FQGNSA. Deletions cut 5 bases from V and 1 base from J, with 12 bases between. The CDR3 sequence is 15 residues long. The CDR3, as DNA: TGTGCCAGCAGCCCACGCGAGATATCCTACAATGAGCAGTTCTTC. Its translation: CASSPREISYNEQFF.

This clonotype was recorded many times. The CDR3 loop reads CASSYSEGMMSYEQYV. The DNA of the CDR3 is TGTGCCAGCAGTTACTCGGAGGGTATGATGTCCTACGAGCAGTACGTC. This rearrangement joins TRBV6-2 or TRBV6-3 to TRBJ2-7, with D tentatively TRBD2 (6 bases). V was cut by 0 bases and J by 1 base, with 13 bases left in between. This CDR3 comprises 16 residues. Per the germline V gene, CDR1 is MNHEY and CDR2 is SVGEGT.